These 32 T cell receptor beta chains were all obtained from the same sample, sequenced in a study of shared clonotypes between healthy human individuals. Positively selected for CCR7, the CD45RO-negative cells used as naive CD8 cells excluded terminally differentiated effector memory CD45RA+ cells. Libraries were prepared by immunoSEQ multiplex PCR; TCRdb keeps only in-frame clonotypes and omits some of them. The data show about 2,100,000 clones, under 95% seen once. Sequenced input: naive CD8+ T cells from PBMCs. The receptors originated from a young man in good health. Some clones in this sample may be carry-over from other donors' samples.

This rearrangement joins TRBV28 to TRBJ2-1, with D perhaps being TRBD1 or TRBD2 (5 bases each). This CDR3 region has 15 residues. V was clipped by 6 bases and J by 6 bases, with 18 bases between them. Germline CDR1 is MDHEN and CDR2 is SYDVKM. CDR3 protein: CASRLPRDAINEQFF. The CDR3 DNA sequence: TGTGCCAGCAGACTACCCCGGGACGCAATCAATGAGCAGTTCTTC.

The chain uses TRBV7-9 and TRBJ1-2; possible D gene TRBD1, 6 bases. CDR1 is SEHNR and CDR2 is FQNEAQ in the germline V gene (reference sequence). The V and J ends lost 1 base and 6 bases respectively, with 15 bases between them. There are 15 residues in the CDR3. The CDR3 DNA reads as TGTGCCAGCAGCTTAGTTCGGGGGGCAGGCGATGGCTACACCTTC. Its protein is CASSLVRGAGDGYTF.

The CDR3 is CASSLPGTEGNTIYF. CDR3 coding DNA: TGTGCCAGCAGCTTACCCGGGACAGAGGGAAACACCATATATTTT. The rearrangement uses TRBV7-9 and TRBJ1-3, with 7 bases lining up with TRBD1. The J segment lost 4 bases and the V segment lost 2 bases, leaving 5 bases of the junction unmatched. This CDR3 comprises 15 residues. The V gene's germline CDR1 is SEHNR and CDR2 FQNEAQ (reference sequence).

This chain uses TRBV9 with TRBJ2-3; D is undetermined. CDR1 is SGDLS, CDR2 YYNGEE, per germline. Deletions cut 3 bases from V and 2 bases from J, with 7 bases between. The CDR3 extends over 13 amino acids. The CDR3 reads CASSDPNTDTQYF. CDR3 in DNA: TGTGCCAGCAGCGACCCTAACACAGATACGCAGTATTTT.

The chain carries TRBV29-1 and TRBJ2-7; D may be TRBD1 (6 bases). CDR1 and CDR2 from the germline V gene are SQVTM and ANQGSEA. The CDR3 has 12 amino acids. Trimming removed 5 bases from V and 2 bases from J, with 10 bases in between. The CDR3 DNA reads as TGCAGCGTTCAAGGACAGCCCTACGAGCAGTACTTC. Translated: CSVQGQPYEQYF.

With regard to this clone: Different DNA sequences within this sample yield the same CDR3. V and J are TRBV7-9 and TRBJ2-7; 7 bases align to TRBD2. CDR1 and CDR2 from the germline V gene are SEHNR and FQNEAQ (reference sequence). This CDR3 contains 11 residues. With 4 bases clipped from V and 7 bases from J, the junction kept 1 base outside the gene matches. As DNA, the CDR3 is TGTGCCAGCAGCTCCGGGAGGGAGCAGTACTTC. This codes for CASSSGREQYF.

The gene calls are TRBV5-1 and TRBJ2-7; D is ambiguous. Per the germline V gene, CDR1 is SGHRS and CDR2 is YFSETQ. This CDR3 has 15 residues. Trimming left V 3 bases short and J 2 bases short, with 15 bases between. The CDR3 coding sequence is TGCGCCAGCAGCTCGAACCCCAAAGCCCCCTACGAGCAGTACTTC. It is translated as CASSSNPKAPYEQYF.

The rearrangement links TRBV15 to TRBJ2-1; no clear D. V lost 1 base and J 5 bases, leaving 6 bases between the germline ends. CDR1 and CDR2 (germline): LNHNV, YYDKDF (reference sequence). CDR3 length equals 13 residues. The CDR3 loop reads CATSRAPNNEQFF. The CDR3 nucleotides are TGTGCCACCAGCAGAGCCCCAAACAATGAGCAGTTCTTC.

The sample holds one count of this clone. The rearrangement links TRBV7-2 to TRBJ1-5; D is uncertain. This CDR3 comprises 17 residues. The germline CDR1 and CDR2 sequences are SGHTA and FQGNSA. Trimming removed 1 base from V and 0 bases from J, with 13 bases in between. This CDR3 is CASSLVRGVYSNQPQHF. DNA for the CDR3: TGTGCCAGCAGCTTAGTCCGCGGCGTCTATAGCAATCAGCCCCAGCATTTT.

The gene calls are TRBV5-4 and TRBJ2-5; no definite D call. Germline CDR1 and CDR2: SGHNT and YYREEE (reference sequence). CDR3 length: 16 amino acids. The V end lost 5 bases, the J end lost 5 bases, and 22 bases lay between the germline ends. The CDR3 sequence is CASSKGEVPVSETQYF. In nucleotides, the CDR3 is TGTGCCAGCAGTAAAGGAGAGGTCCCGGTTAGTGAGACCCAGTACTTC.

The chain carries TRBV27 and TRBJ2-1; 8 positions match TRBD2. CDR1 is MNHEY, CDR2 SMNVEV, per germline (reference sequence). V shed 5 bases, J shed 9 bases, and the junction held 15 bases outside the gene matches. CDR3 size: 16 residues. CDR3 in DNA: TGTGCCAGCAGTCCCCATTTTACTGCGGGAGGACGTGAGCAGTTCTTC. Protein product: CASSPHFTAGGREQFF.

This clone was seen only once. The rearrangement joins TRBV27 to TRBJ2-7; 7 bases are a match to TRBD1. The ends lost 4 bases at V and 0 bases at J; junction bases unmatched: 9. The CDR3 totals 16 residues. Germline assignment: CDR1 MNHEY and CDR2 SMNVEV (reference sequence). In DNA form, the CDR3 reads TGTGCCAGCAGTTATCGAGGGGGCTTCAACTCCTACGAGCAGTACTTC. This sequence encodes CASSYRGGFNSYEQYF.

This chain joins TRBV7-8 and TRBJ2-7; 15 bases match TRBD2. The germline V gene encodes CDR1 SGHVS and CDR2 FQNEAQ. V lost 2 bases to trimming and J lost 3 bases; unmatched junction nucleotides: 11. The CDR3 extends over 19 amino acids. Written as DNA, the CDR3 is TGTGCCAGCAGCTTAAATATAGGAGGGGGACTAGCGGGAGGCTACGAGCAGTACTTC. Its protein is CASSLNIGGGLAGGYEQYF.

This clone was recorded only once. The chain joins TRBV7-9 to TRBJ1-1; D may be TRBD1 (5 bases). The V gene lost 6 bases and the J gene lost 10 bases, with 21 bases spanning the gap. CDR1 is SEHNR and CDR2 is FQNEAQ in the germline V gene (reference sequence). The CDR3 sequence is 14 residues long. This CDR3 is CASRKKDKTGRAFF. The CDR3 DNA reads as TGTGCCAGCAGGAAGAAGGACAAGACCGGGCGAGCTTTCTTT.

The V gene is TRBV28, the J gene TRBJ1-5; TRBD1 matches at 9 bases. Unmatched junction bases numbered 8, after V lost 5 bases and J lost 0 bases. This CDR3 comprises 17 residues. From germline, CDR1 is MDHEN and CDR2 SYDVKM. The CDR3, as DNA: TGTGCCAGCAGTCACACAGGGGGCCTCTATAGCAATCAGCCCCAGCATTTT. Residues: CASSHTGGLYSNQPQHF. The full variable domain, completed using reference TRBV28 and TRBJ1-5, is DVKVTQSSRYLVKRTGEKVFLECVQDMDHENMFWYRQDPGLGLRLIYFSYDVKMKEKGDIPEGYSVSREKKERFSLILESASTNQTSMYLCASSHTGGLYSNQPQHFGDGTRLSIL.

As concerns this clone: The sample contains more than one DNA sequence encoding this CDR3. The chain recombines TRBV5-1 with TRBJ2-7; 8 bases match TRBD1. The CDR3 has 14 residues. Germline loops: CDR1 SGHRS, CDR2 YFSETQ. The V segment lost 1 base and the J segment 4 bases; nucleotides outside the gene matches: 4. CDR3 sequence: CASSLSGGSYEQYF. In DNA form, the CDR3 reads TGCGCCAGCAGCTTGTCAGGGGGCAGTTACGAGCAGTACTTC.

V is TRBV5-1 and J is TRBJ2-7; either TRBD1 or TRBD2 may fit D (6 bases each). Germline values: CDR1 SGHRS, CDR2 YFSETQ. The length of the CDR3 is 16 residues. Trimming left V 4 bases short and J 0 bases short, with 17 bases between. CDR3 nucleotides: TGCGCCAGCAGCCCCATGACTAGGGGGAGCTCCTACGAGCAGTACTTC. It translates to CASSPMTRGSSYEQYF. Full variable domain (remainder filled in from reference TRBV5-1 and TRBJ2-7): KAGVTQTPRYLIKTRGQQVTLSCSPISGHRSVSWYQQTPGQGLQFLFEYFSETQRNKGNFPGRFSGRQFSNSRSEMNVSTLELGDSALYLCASSPMTRGSSYEQYFGPGTRLTVT.

The chain joins TRBV28 to TRBJ2-1, with D hard to call. Trimming removed 6 bases from V and 5 bases from J, with 11 bases in between. CDR1 and CDR2 from the germline V gene are MDHEN and SYDVKM. CDR3 length: 13 residues. The CDR3 spells CASSPSLNNEQFF. The CDR3 DNA sequence: TGTGCCAGCAGCCCTTCCCTAAACAATGAGCAGTTCTTC.

This chain links TRBV10-1 with TRBJ1-1, with 9 bases identical to TRBD1. V lost 10 bases to trimming and J lost 0 bases; unmatched junction nucleotides: 12. The CDR3 spans 16 residues. The germline CDR1 and CDR2 sequences are WNHNN and SYGVQD (reference sequence). This chain's CDR3 is CATSARDRELNTEAFF. In DNA form, the CDR3 reads TGCGCCACCTCGGCCCGGGACAGGGAACTGAACACTGAAGCTTTCTTT.

The chain combines TRBV30 with TRBJ1-1; perhaps TRBD1 as D (6 bases). The CDR3 is made up of 14 amino acids. Germline CDR1 is GTSNPN and CDR2 is SVGIG (reference sequence). V lost 0 bases to trimming and J lost 1 base, with 9 bases between them. The CDR3 here is CAWSVLGANTEAFF. The CDR3 DNA reads TGTGCCTGGAGTGTTTTGGGGGCGAACACTGAAGCTTTCTTT.

With respect to this clone: This specimen includes other DNA sequences encoding the same CDR3. V gene TRBV9 combines with J gene TRBJ1-1, with TRBD1 as a possible D gene (6 bases). Trimming removed 0 bases at V and 2 bases at J, with 11 bases between. Germline values: CDR1 SGDLS, CDR2 YYNGEE. CDR3 length equals 15 residues. The CDR3 DNA reads as TGTGCCAGCAGCGTAGGCGGGGGGCCCAACACTGAAGCTTTCTTT. This sequence encodes CASSVGGGPNTEAFF.

This clone was picked up a small number of times. The gene calls are TRBV19 and TRBJ2-3; TRBD2 matches at 10 bases. The CDR3 is 16 amino acids. Looked up from germline, CDR1 is LNHDA and CDR2 is SQIVND (reference sequence). Trimming took 3 bases from V and 5 from J; bases not matched to a gene: 8. The CDR3 is CASSMASGRAGDTQYF. The CDR3 DNA is TGTGCCAGTAGTATGGCGAGCGGGAGGGCCGGAGATACGCAGTATTTT.

As to this clone: The junction departs from the called germline gene at one end, perhaps through a read error. The sample has other DNA sequences that encode this CDR3 too. The rearrangement uses TRBV6-1 and TRBJ2-7; D not certain. Germline CDR1 is MNHNS and CDR2 is SASEGT. This CDR3 is built from 13 residues. The CDR3 DNA reads TGTGCCAGCAGCGAAGGACCTTCCTACGAGCAGTACTTC. Residues: CASSEGPSYEQYF.

The chain has TRBV6-5 and TRBJ2-7; D uncertain. V shed 3 bases and J shed 7 bases, with 16 bases lying between them. The CDR3 runs 14 residues. Per germline, CDR1 MNHEY and CDR2 SVGAGI. The CDR3 region has the DNA TGTGCCAGCAGTTATACGGGCCCTGTGAGGGAGCAGTACTTC. Residues: CASSYTGPVREQYF.

The V gene is TRBV11-2, the J gene TRBJ1-3; 7 bases are a match to TRBD1. With V trimmed by 4 bases and J by 8 bases, 8 bases remained unmatched. There are 14 residues in the CDR3. Germline V gene lookup returns CDR1 SGHAT and CDR2 FQNNGV. The DNA for the CDR3 is TGTGCCAGCAGCTCAGGGGGGGTGGTGGACACCATATATTTT. It codes for CASSSGGVVDTIYF. The full variable domain, its missing parts supplied by reference TRBV11-2 and TRBJ1-3, is EAGVAQSPRYKIIEKRQSVAFWCNPISGHATLYWYQQILGQGPKLLIQFQNNGVVDDSQLPKDRFSAERLKGVDSTLKIQPAKLEDSAVYLCASSSGGVVDTIYFGEGSWLTVV.

Comments on this clone: This sample includes further DNA sequences coding for the same CDR3. The J gene is TRBJ1-5, the V gene TRBV27; 7 nucleotides line up with TRBD1. The germline CDR1 and CDR2 sequences are MNHEY and SMNVEV (reference sequence). V gave up 4 bases and J gave up 5 bases; unmatched junction bases: 5. The CDR3 spans 14 residues. CDR3 protein: CASSSRQGDQPQHF. CDR3 in DNA: TGTGCCAGCAGTTCCAGACAGGGAGATCAGCCCCAGCATTTT.

The genes are TRBV12-1 and TRBJ2-5; the listed D gene, TRBD2, was not tested against the DNA. TRBV12-1 is a listed pseudogene. The CDR3 runs to 17 residues. CDR3 coding DNA: TGTGCCAGCAGCTTTGGGACTAGCGGGAGGGCCCTGGAGACCCAGTACTTC. It specifies CASSFGTSGRALETQYF.

The chain joins TRBV9 to TRBJ2-3, with 10 nucleotides matching TRBD2. This CDR3 comprises 20 residues. CDR1 and CDR2 (germline): SGDLS, YYNGEE. V shed 4 bases and J 0 bases; nucleotides not matched to a gene: 17. CDR3 sequence reads: CASSRQSGTSALGSTDTQYF. The CDR3 bases are TGTGCCAGCAGCCGACAATCCGGGACTAGCGCATTGGGGAGCACAGATACGCAGTATTTT.

In its sample, this clone was seen once. In nucleotides, the CDR3 is TGTGCCAGCAGCCCATCTAAGTGGGGGGAGACCCAGTACTTC. This codes for CASSPSKWGETQYF. The rearrangement uses TRBV11-2 and TRBJ2-5, with D perhaps assigned TRBD1 or TRBD2 (5 bases each). Trimming removed 5 bases at V and 5 bases at J, with 15 bases between. Germline CDR1 and CDR2: SGHAT and FQNNGV. This CDR3 is built from 14 residues.

This clone has only one observation. The J gene is TRBJ1-3, the V gene TRBV29-1; D gene ambiguous. Deletions cut 0 bases from V and 0 bases from J, with 6 bases between. The germline gives CDR1 SQVTM, CDR2 ANQGSEA. This CDR3 has 14 amino acids. CDR3 residues: CSVEELGSGNTIYF. The DNA of the CDR3 is TGCAGCGTTGAAGAGCTAGGCTCTGGAAACACCATATATTTT.

The V and J genes are TRBV5-4 and TRBJ2-1; 12 nucleotides agree with TRBD2. V trimming: 0 bases; J trimming: 9 bases; junction bases outside the gene matches: 7. CDR1 is SGHNT, CDR2 YYREEE, per germline (reference sequence). This CDR3 has 16 amino acids. DNA for the CDR3: TGTGCCAGCAGCTTGGGCCTAGCGGGAGGGTGGGGTGAGCAGTTCTTC. It translates to CASSLGLAGGWGEQFF. The full variable domain, rest sourced from reference TRBV5-4 and TRBJ2-1, is ETGVTQSPTHLIKTRGQQVTLRCSSQSGHNTVSWYQQALGQGPQFIFQYYREEENGRGNFPPRFSGLQFPNYSSELNVNALELDDSALYLCASSLGLAGGWGEQFFGPGTRLTVL.

Concerning this clone: Other nucleotide sequences from this sample produce the same CDR3. The chain recombines TRBV6-5 with TRBJ1-1; D gene ambiguous. Trimming left V 0 bases short and J 3 bases short, with 5 bases between. CDR1 is MNHEY and CDR2 is SVGAGI in the germline V gene. This CDR3 contains 13 residues. The CDR3 DNA sequence: TGTGCCAGCAGTTACTCGGTCCACACTGAAGCTTTCTTT. Protein product: CASSYSVHTEAFF.